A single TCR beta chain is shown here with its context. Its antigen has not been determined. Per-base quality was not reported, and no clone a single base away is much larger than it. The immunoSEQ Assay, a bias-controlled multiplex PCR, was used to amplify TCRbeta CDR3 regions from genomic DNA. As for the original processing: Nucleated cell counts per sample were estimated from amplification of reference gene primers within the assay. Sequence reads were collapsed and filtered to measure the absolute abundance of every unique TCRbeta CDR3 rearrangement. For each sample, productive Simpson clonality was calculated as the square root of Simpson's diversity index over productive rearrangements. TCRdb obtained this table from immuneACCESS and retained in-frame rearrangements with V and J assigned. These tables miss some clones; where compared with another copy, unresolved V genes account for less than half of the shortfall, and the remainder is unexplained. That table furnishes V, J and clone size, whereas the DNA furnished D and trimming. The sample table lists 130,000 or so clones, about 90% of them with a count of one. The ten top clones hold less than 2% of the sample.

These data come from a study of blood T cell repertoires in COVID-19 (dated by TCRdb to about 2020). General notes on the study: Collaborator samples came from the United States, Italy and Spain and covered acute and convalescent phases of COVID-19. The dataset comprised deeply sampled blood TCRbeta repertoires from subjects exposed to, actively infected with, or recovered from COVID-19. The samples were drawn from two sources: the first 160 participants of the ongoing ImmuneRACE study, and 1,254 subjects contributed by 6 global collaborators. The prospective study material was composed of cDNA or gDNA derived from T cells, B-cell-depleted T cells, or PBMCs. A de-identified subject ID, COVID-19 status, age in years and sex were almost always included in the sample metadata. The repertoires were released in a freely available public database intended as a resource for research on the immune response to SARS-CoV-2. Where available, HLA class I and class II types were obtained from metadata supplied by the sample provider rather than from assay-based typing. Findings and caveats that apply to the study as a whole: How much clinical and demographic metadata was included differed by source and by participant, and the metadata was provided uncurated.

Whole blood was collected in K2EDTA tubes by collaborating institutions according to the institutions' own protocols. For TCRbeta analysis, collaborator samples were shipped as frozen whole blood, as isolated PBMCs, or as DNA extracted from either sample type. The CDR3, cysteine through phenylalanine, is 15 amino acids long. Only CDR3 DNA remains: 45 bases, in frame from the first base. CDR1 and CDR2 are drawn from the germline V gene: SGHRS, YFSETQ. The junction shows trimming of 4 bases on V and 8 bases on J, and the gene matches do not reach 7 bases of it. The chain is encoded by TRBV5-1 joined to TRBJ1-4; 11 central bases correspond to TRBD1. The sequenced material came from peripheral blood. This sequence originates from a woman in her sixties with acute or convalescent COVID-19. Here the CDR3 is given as CASSMGTGGREKLFF. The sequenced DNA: TGCGCCAGCAGCATGGGGACAGGGGGTAGGGAAAAACTGTTTTTT.